Presented here are 20 T cell receptor beta chains from one specimen sequenced in a study of shared clonotypes between healthy human individuals. Produced via immunoSEQ multiplex PCR; TCRdb's table is partial and in-frame only. The sample lists some 2.1 million clones, about 94% occurring once. CD45RO-negative CD8 cells positively selected for CCR7 made up the naive population, which excluded terminally differentiated effector memory CD45RA+ cells. The sample comprised naive CD8+ T cells sorted from blood. These receptors all come from a man aged 18 to 30 in good health.

With regard to this clone: One end of the junction fails to match germline, which may point to a read error. The chain joins TRBV19 to TRBJ1-2, with 8 bases fitting TRBD1. The CDR3 is 11 amino acids. Germline V CDR1 and CDR2: LNHDA, SQIVND (reference sequence). DNA for the CDR3: TGTGCCAGTAGTATTGGAGACAGGGGCTTCTTC. Translation: CASSIGDRGFF.

This chain links TRBV7-9 with TRBJ2-7, with D perhaps matching TRBD2 (5 bases). Trimming shortened V by 6 bases and J by 3 bases, and 15 bases separated the two germline ends. The CDR3 consists of 14 residues. From germline, CDR1 is SEHNR and CDR2 FQNEAQ (reference sequence). The CDR3 here is CASRGGEASYEQYF. The CDR3 coding sequence is TGTGCCAGCAGAGGAGGCGAGGCGAGCTACGAGCAGTACTTC.

The chain employs TRBV5-5 and TRBJ1-6; tentatively, D is TRBD1 (5 bases). The CDR3 consists of 12 residues. The V end lost 10 bases, the J end lost 7 bases, and 12 bases lay between the germline ends. CDR1 and CDR2 from the germline V gene are SGHKS and YYEKEE (reference sequence). The CDR3 here is CAVGVGNSPLHF. The CDR3 coding sequence is TGTGCCGTGGGGGTAGGAAATTCACCCCTCCACTTT. The whole variable domain, filled in from reference TRBV5-5 and TRBJ1-6, reads DAGVTQSPTHLIKTRGQQVTLRCSPISGHKSVSWYQQVLGQGPQFIFQYYEKEERGRGNFPDRFSARQFPNYSSELNVNALLLGDSALYLCAVGVGNSPLHFGNGTRLTVT.

The rearrangement uses TRBV9 and TRBJ2-7, with D unresolved. Trimming took off 1 base at V and 3 bases at J, with 8 bases between the two ends. The CDR3 is made up of 13 amino acids. Germline CDR1 is SGDLS and CDR2 is YYNGEE. CDR3 coding DNA: TGTGCCAGCAGCGTACTTCTGTACTACGAGCAGTACTTC. It encodes CASSVLLYYEQYF.

The chain is built from TRBV11-2 and TRBJ2-2, with 7 bases matching TRBD2. There are 15 residues in the CDR3. V lost 7 bases and J lost 3; bases outside the gene matches: 8. The germline CDR1 and CDR2 sequences are SGHAT and FQNNGV. CDR3 residues: CASTHGGSHTGELFF. The CDR3, as DNA: TGTGCCAGCACCCACGGCGGGAGTCACACCGGGGAGCTGTTTTTT.

This chain uses TRBV28 with TRBJ1-6, with unresolved D. V was clipped by 5 bases and J by 9 bases, with 14 bases between them. The CDR3 runs to 14 residues. CDR1 and CDR2 from the germline V gene are MDHEN and SYDVKM. The CDR3 nucleotides are TGTGCCAGCAGTGGAACCCCCGGACCTTCACCCCTCCACTTT. It encodes CASSGTPGPSPLHF. Variable domain in full (rest from reference TRBV28 and TRBJ1-6): DVKVTQSSRYLVKRTGEKVFLECVQDMDHENMFWYRQDPGLGLRLIYFSYDVKMKEKGDIPEGYSVSREKKERFSLILESASTNQTSMYLCASSGTPGPSPLHFGNGTRLTVT.

The CDR3 sequence is CASSPPRDRSTNEKLFF. The CDR3 bases are TGTGCCAGCAGCCCGCCCCGGGACCGCTCAACTAATGAAAAACTGTTTTTT. V is TRBV11-2 and J is TRBJ1-4, with D perhaps matching TRBD1 (5 bases). Trimming shortened V by 5 bases and J by 0 bases, and 16 bases separated the two germline ends. Per the germline V gene, CDR1 is SGHAT and CDR2 is FQNNGV. This CDR3 comprises 17 residues.

CDR3 in amino acids: CASSHTTYEQYF. In nucleotides, the CDR3 is TGTGCCAGCAGTCACACCACCTACGAGCAGTACTTC. The chain combines TRBV28 with TRBJ2-7; no firm D call. CDR1 and CDR2 (germline): MDHEN, SYDVKM. Trimming pared 5 bases from V and 2 bases from J, leaving 7 bases between. CDR3 length equals 12 residues.

V usage is TRBV29-1 and J usage is TRBJ1-1, with 9 bases aligning to TRBD1. V lost 0 bases, J lost 6 bases, and 11 bases stayed unmatched. The CDR3 extends over 16 amino acids. The germline gives CDR1 SQVTM, CDR2 ANQGSEA. Here the CDR3 reads CSVEDFGGQGIPEAFF. CDR3 nucleotides: TGCAGCGTTGAAGACTTCGGAGGACAGGGGATCCCTGAAGCTTTCTTT.

V and J are TRBV6-4 and TRBJ2-1; 10 bases line up with TRBD2. This CDR3 spans 17 amino acids. Germline CDR1 MRHNA, CDR2 SNTAGT. After removal of 2 bases from V and 4 bases from J, the junction contained 8 bases not matched to a gene. Here the CDR3 DNA reads TGTGCCAGCAGTGACCTAGCGGGGGATAGAATATACAATGAGCAGTTCTTC. Translating it yields CASSDLAGDRIYNEQFF.

This clone was found once. This chain joins TRBV28 and TRBJ2-1; TRBD1 matches 8 bases. CDR3 length equals 15 residues. J gave up 8 bases and V 4 bases, and 10 bases lay outside the gene matches. The germline CDR1 and CDR2 sequences are MDHEN and SYDVKM. The DNA for the CDR3 is TGTGCCAGCAGTTGGACAGGGCTTGTCGTCGATGAGCAGTTCTTC. Its protein product is CASSWTGLVVDEQFF.

This chain links TRBV6-5 with TRBJ1-3; D is perhaps TRBD1 (5 bases). Germline CDR1 and CDR2: MNHEY and SVGAGI. The V and J ends lost 6 bases and 0 bases respectively, with 12 bases between them. The CDR3 has 15 residues. The CDR3 sequence: CASRLTATSGNTIYF. DNA of the CDR3: TGTGCCAGCAGACTGACAGCAACCTCTGGAAACACCATATATTTT.

In this sample, this clone turned up a few times. The chain joins TRBV15 to TRBJ1-5; D remains ambiguous. Germline lookup yields CDR1 LNHNV and CDR2 YYDKDF (reference sequence). V gave up 4 bases and J gave up 2 bases, with 6 bases separating them. This CDR3 is built from 13 residues. The CDR3 bases are TGTGCCACCAGCACCACGGGCAATCAGCCCCAGCATTTT. The encoded protein is CATSTTGNQPQHF.

This clone showed up just once. The chain employs TRBV5-5 and TRBJ1-1; 8 bases are shared with TRBD1. The CDR3 consists of 19 residues. The V segment lost 0 bases and the J segment 1 base; nucleotides outside the gene matches: 14. Per the germline V gene, CDR1 is SGHKS and CDR2 is YYEKEE (reference sequence). CDR3 protein: CASSLGLGGWTGPNTEAFF. CDR3 bases: TGTGCCAGCAGCTTGGGGCTAGGGGGGTGGACAGGGCCGAACACTGAAGCTTTCTTT. Full variable domain (rest looked up from reference TRBV5-5 and TRBJ1-1): DAGVTQSPTHLIKTRGQQVTLRCSPISGHKSVSWYQQVLGQGPQFIFQYYEKEERGRGNFPDRFSARQFPNYSSELNVNALLLGDSALYLCASSLGLGGWTGPNTEAFFGQGTRLTVV.

This chain connects TRBV6-5 to TRBJ2-5; D might be TRBD1 or TRBD2, each matching 7 bases. The CDR3 consists of 15 residues. Trimming removed 3 bases at V and 5 bases at J, with 16 bases between. Germline V gene sequence: CDR1 MNHEY, CDR2 SVGAGI. The chain's CDR3 is CASSYTGEGTETQYF. The CDR3 coding sequence is TGTGCCAGCAGTTATACAGGGGAGGGAACCGAGACCCAGTACTTC.

The rearrangement uses TRBV27 and TRBJ2-7, with TRBD1 as a possible D gene (5 bases). The CDR3 covers 13 residues. V was cut by 3 bases and J by 6 bases, with 12 bases left in between. Germline V gene data show CDR1 as MNHEY and CDR2 as SMNVEV (reference sequence). In DNA form, the CDR3 reads TGTGCCAGCAGTTTGGCCAGGGTCTCCGAGCAGTACTTC. Translated, it gives CASSLARVSEQYF.

Worth noting for this clone: Mismatch with germline at one junction end may stem from a read error. The chain carries TRBV7-7 and TRBJ2-7; TRBD2 aligns across 11 bases. Germline values: CDR1 SSHAT, CDR2 FNYEAQ (reference sequence). The CDR3 loop spans 15 amino acids. The CDR3 region is CASSLAPSGGHEQYF. CDR3 coding DNA: TGTGCTAGCAGCTTAGCACCTAGCGGGGGGCACGAGCAGTACTTC.

J is TRBJ1-1 and V is TRBV19; 10 nucleotides match TRBD1. V shed 5 bases and J 3 bases; nucleotides not matched to a gene: 15. Germline CDR1 LNHDA, CDR2 SQIVND (reference sequence). The CDR3 sequence is 18 residues long. The CDR3 nucleotides are TGTGCCAGTAGTCCCCGCCCGGGACAGGGGCCCGAGGACACTGAAGCTTTCTTT. It specifies CASSPRPGQGPEDTEAFF.

V is TRBV16 and J is TRBJ2-7; D is uncertain. The CDR3 contains 14 residues. Per the germline V gene, CDR1 is KGHSY and CDR2 is FQNENV. The V end lost 4 bases, the J end lost 1 base, and 11 bases lay between the germline ends. In nucleotides, the CDR3 is TGTGCCAGCAGCCTCTCCCCCCGGTCCTACGAGCAGTACTTC. Translation: CASSLSPRSYEQYF.

The chain is built from TRBV5-6 and TRBJ2-3, with 9 bases identical to TRBD2. Trimming took 0 bases from V and 3 from J; bases not matched to a gene: 2. The CDR3 runs to 15 residues. The V gene's germline CDR1 is SGHDT and CDR2 YYEEEE. The CDR3 sequence: CASSLEAGGTDTQYF. The CDR3 DNA reads as TGTGCCAGCAGCTTGGAGGCGGGGGGGACAGATACGCAGTATTTT. The full variable domain, its missing parts supplied by reference TRBV5-6 and TRBJ2-3, is DAGVTQSPTHLIKTRGQQVTLRCSPKSGHDTVSWYQQALGQGPQFIFQYYEEEERQRGNFPDRFSGHQFPNYSSELNVNALLLGDSALYLCASSLEAGGTDTQYFGPGTRLTVL.